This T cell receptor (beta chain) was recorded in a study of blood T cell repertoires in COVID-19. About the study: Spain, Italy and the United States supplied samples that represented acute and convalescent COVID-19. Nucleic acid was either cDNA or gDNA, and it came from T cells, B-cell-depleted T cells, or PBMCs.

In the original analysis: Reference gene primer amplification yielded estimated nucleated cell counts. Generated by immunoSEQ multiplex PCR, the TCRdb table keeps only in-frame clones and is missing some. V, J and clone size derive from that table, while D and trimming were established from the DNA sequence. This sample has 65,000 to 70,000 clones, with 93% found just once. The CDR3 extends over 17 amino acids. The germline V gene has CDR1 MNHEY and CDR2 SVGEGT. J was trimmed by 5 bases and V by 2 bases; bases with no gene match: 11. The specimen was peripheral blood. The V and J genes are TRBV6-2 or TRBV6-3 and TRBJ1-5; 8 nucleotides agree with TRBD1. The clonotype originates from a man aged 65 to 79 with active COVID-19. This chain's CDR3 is CASSYEAGGQKDQPQHF. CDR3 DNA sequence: TGTGCCAGCAGTTACGAGGCAGGGGGCCAGAAGGATCAGCCCCAGCATTTT.